These T cell receptor beta chains were read from a single sample in a study of blood T cell repertoires in COVID-19. Method: immunoSEQ multiplex PCR; TCRdb's copy keeps in-frame clones and lacks some. The table has a few hundred thousand clones, 70% to 85% seen once. The sequenced sample consisted of peripheral blood. The source of these receptors is a human donor in a cohort sampled during active COVID-19. CDR3s include the opening cysteine and the closing phenylalanine or tryptophan.

J: TRBJ2-5; V: TRBV18; CDR3: CASSHGQGASETQYF
J: TRBJ1-5; V: TRBV6-1; CDR3: CASSEFWTGGLGNQPQHF
J: TRBJ2-2; V: TRBV7-6; CDR3: CASSLMPGLAGNTGELFF
J: TRBJ2-3; V: TRBV5-4; CDR3: CASSYSYIGTDTQYF
J: TRBJ1-2; V: TRBV28; CDR3: CASSPAPGQSYGYTF
J: TRBJ2-3; V: TRBV28; CDR3: CASSPPALGLAGGPLDTQYF
J: TRBJ1-1; V: TRBV2; CDR3: CASSEPTGTMNTEAFF
J: TRBJ2-1; V: TRBV18; CDR3: CASSPAQRDYNEQFF
J: TRBJ2-4; V: TRBV9; CDR3: CASSPGGGRKNIQYF
J: TRBJ2-5; V: TRBV5-4; CDR3: CASSLEQGDETQYF
J: TRBJ1-4; V: TRBV28; CDR3: CASSHRDRAGKLFF
J: TRBJ2-1; V: TRBV5-1; CDR3: CASSLAGTSVYNEQFF
J: TRBJ2-1; V: TRBV28; CDR3: CASSFQREVIDLYNEQFF
J: TRBJ2-7; V: TRBV13; CDR3: CASSLAAAPPGLADEQYF
J: TRBJ1-1; V: TRBV4-1; CDR3: CASSLRGNTEAFF
J: TRBJ2-6; V: TRBV6-4; CDR3: CASSLHRGVSGANVLTF
J: TRBJ2-1; V: TRBV7-9; CDR3: CASQREGLATNEQFF
J: TRBJ2-7; V: TRBV5-1; CDR3: CASSLGRSGGEQYF
J: TRBJ2-3; V: TRBV11-2; CDR3: CASSLGRQGYTDTQYF
J: TRBJ1-1; V: TRBV7-9; CDR3: CASSRRQGSPLMNTEAFF
J: TRBJ1-2; V: TRBV4-2; CDR3: CASSQAQEGGYTF
J: TRBJ1-4; V: TRBV27; CDR3: CASTPPTADRRLFF
J: TRBJ1-6; V: TRBV20-1; CDR3: CSASMGQGAYSPLHF